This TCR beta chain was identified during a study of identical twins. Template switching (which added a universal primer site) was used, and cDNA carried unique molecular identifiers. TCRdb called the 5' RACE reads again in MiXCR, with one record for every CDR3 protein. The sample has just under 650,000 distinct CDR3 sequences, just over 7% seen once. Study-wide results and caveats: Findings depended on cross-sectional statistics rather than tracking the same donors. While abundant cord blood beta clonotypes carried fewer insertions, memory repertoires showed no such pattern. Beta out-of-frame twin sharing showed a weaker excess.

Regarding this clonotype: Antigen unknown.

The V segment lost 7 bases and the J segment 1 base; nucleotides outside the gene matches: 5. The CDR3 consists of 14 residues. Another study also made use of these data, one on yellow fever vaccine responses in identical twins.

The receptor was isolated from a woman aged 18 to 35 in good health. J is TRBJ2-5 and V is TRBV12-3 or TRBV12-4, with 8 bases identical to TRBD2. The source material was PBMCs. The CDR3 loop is CASTHSGTQETQYF. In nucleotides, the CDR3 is TGTGCCAGCACCCATAGCGGGACCCAAGAGACCCAGTACTTC.